The T cell receptor (beta chain) described here comes from a study of shared clonotypes between healthy human individuals. Study results and limitations: Researchers found naive subsets generally carried larger estimated richness than memory subsets.

TCRdb keeps only in-frame clones here, not all; method: immunoSEQ multiplex PCR. This table has about 2.4 million clones, around nine tenths appearing once. To note about this clone: The antigen is unknown.

The CDR3 covers 15 residues. Germline V gene data show CDR1 as MNHNY and CDR2 as SVGAGI (reference sequence). V dropped 5 bases and J dropped 4 bases, with 15 bases sitting between them. Sequenced sample: naive CD4+ T cells sorted from blood. As for subset: CD45RA+ positively selected. The chain carries TRBV6-6 and TRBJ1-3; D is undetermined. This receptor was identified in a man aged 18 to 30 in good health. CDR3 DNA: TGTGCCAGCAGTCCGACGGATCCTGGGGGAAACACCATATATTTT. This gives the protein CASSPTDPGGNTIYF.